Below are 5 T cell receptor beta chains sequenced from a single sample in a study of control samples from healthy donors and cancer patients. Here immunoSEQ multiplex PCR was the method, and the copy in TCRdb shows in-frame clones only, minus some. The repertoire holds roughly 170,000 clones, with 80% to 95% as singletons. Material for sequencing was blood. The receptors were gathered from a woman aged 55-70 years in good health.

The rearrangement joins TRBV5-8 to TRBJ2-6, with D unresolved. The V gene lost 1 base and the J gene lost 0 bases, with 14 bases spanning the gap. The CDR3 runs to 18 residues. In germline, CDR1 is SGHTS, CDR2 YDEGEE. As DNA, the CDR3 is TGTGCCAGCAGCTTGATGCCCAAGACGGACTCTGGGGCCAACGTCCTGACTTTC. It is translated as CASSLMPKTDSGANVLTF.

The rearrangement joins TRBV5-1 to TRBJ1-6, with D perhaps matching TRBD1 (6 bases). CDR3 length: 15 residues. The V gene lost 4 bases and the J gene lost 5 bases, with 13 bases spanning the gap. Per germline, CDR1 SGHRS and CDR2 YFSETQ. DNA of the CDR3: TGCGCCAGCAGCCCCCGGGACACAAATAATTCACCCCTCCACTTT. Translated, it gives CASSPRDTNNSPLHF.

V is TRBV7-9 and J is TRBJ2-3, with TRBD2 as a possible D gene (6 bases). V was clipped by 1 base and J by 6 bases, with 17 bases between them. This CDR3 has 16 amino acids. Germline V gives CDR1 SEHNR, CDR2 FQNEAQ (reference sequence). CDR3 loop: CASSLEAGGFRDTQYF. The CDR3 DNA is TGTGCCAGCAGCTTAGAAGCCGGGGGTTTCAGGGATACGCAGTATTTT.

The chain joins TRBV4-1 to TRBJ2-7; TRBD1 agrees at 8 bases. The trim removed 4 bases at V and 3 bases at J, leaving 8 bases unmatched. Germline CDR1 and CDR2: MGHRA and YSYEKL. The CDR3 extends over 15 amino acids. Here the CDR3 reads CASSPTGEPHYEQYF. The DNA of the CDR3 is TGCGCCAGCAGCCCGACAGGGGAACCTCACTACGAGCAGTACTTC.

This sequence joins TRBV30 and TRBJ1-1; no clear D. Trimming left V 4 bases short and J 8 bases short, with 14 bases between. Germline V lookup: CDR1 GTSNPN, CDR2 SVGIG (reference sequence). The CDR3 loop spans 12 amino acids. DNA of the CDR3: TGTGCCTGGACCCTGGGGATTGGGGAAGCTTTCTTT. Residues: CAWTLGIGEAFF.